This T cell receptor beta chain is from a study of T cell repertoires in cytomegalovirus infection (dated by TCRdb to the late 2010s). Regarding the research as a whole: The HLA type of each donor mattered for the analysis, because public TCR beta signatures pointed to carriage of CMV infection along with the matching HLA type.

In its sample, this clonotype was seen many times. Which antigen it targets is not known. No quality values exist for individual bases; no much larger clone is one base distant. From cysteine to phenylalanine, the CDR3 is 14 amino acids long. The DNA shown is the 42-base CDR3, in frame from base 1. Taken from the germline V gene (reference sequence), the CDR1 and CDR2 loops are SEHNR and FQNEAQ. V was cut back by 6 bases and J by 1 base, leaving a gap of 12 bases between them. Here is what the overall study found, with its caveats: The ex vivo response was dominated by HLA-C-restricted CMV-specific TCR beta clonotypes, which also provided the single most frequent clonotype in two of eight donors. Carriers of CMV infection plus the relevant HLA type were discriminated by the cumulative frequency of public TCR beta family members in the study cohort and in an independent roughly 400-donor cohort.

Sequencing was performed on an Illumina HiSeq 1500. The raw public reads went through TCRdb reprocessing: fastp at Q25, MiXCR clone calling, in-frame beta chains kept. Rows matching on CDR3 protein sequence are summarized as one entry with the most common DNA and genes. The sample yields approximately 500,000 distinct CDR3 sequences; 11% were counted once. Approximately 10% of the sample rests with the top ten. This receptor was identified in a human donor in good health (CMV status not recorded). Some clones in this sample may be carry-over from other donors' samples. The sequencing sample was made of PBMCs. The V gene is TRBV7-9 and the J gene is TRBJ1-1; the D gene cannot be resolved reliably. In nucleotides, the sequence is TGTGCCAGCAGACCTACGGGGTGGAACACTGAAGCTTTCTTT. Translated, this gives CASRPTGWNTEAFF.